The source of this T cell receptor beta chain is a study of Ad26.COV2.S vaccination and SARS-CoV-2 variants. Profiling relied on immunoSEQ multiplex PCR, and the TCRdb table lists in-frame clones only, not all of them. The sample lists some 640,000 clones; 89% were seen once. Treatment of the sample: around 19 received Ad26.COV2.S at low or high dose, single or two shots; several received placebo; per-sample allocation not given. The study sampled participants on day 63 after the first vaccine or placebo injection. Germline-derived CDR1 and CDR2 are SNHLY and FYNNEI. CDR3 length equals 13 residues. V lost 6 bases to trimming and J lost 0 bases, with 7 bases between them.

The TCR sequence derives from a person between 18 and 59 years old who received the Ad26.COV2.S COVID-19 vaccine or a placebo. Material: peripheral blood, obtained in a trial of Ad26.COV2.S vaccine versus placebo. The J gene is TRBJ2-3, the V gene TRBV2; no definite D call. The CDR3 nucleotides read TGTGCCAGCAGGCAGCTTAGCACAGATACGCAGTATTTT. Its protein product is CASRQLSTDTQYF.